Given below is one T cell receptor beta chain in context. Its specificity is not known. The data belong to a study of cytomegalovirus exposure and HLA in healthy donors. On the study more broadly: Among about 179 million T cells, an earlier analysis found about 110 million unique TCR beta sequences. Whole-study results and caveats: A missense DCLRE1C variant was associated with V- and J-gene trimming of TCR beta chains in a later analysis, and an independent cohort replicated the association.

The PCR employed 60 Vbeta primers together with 13 Jbeta primers. Clones were sequenced by immunoSEQ multiplex PCR, and TCRdb holds only the in-frame ones, with some missing. The repertoire has about 140,000 clones, 80% of them found once; the top ten carry around 2%. The trim removed 4 bases at V and 2 bases at J, leaving 8 bases unmatched. The CDR3 runs 15 residues. Germline loops: CDR1 MDHEN, CDR2 SYDVKM. The TCR sequence derives from a man younger than 40 in good health and CMV-seronegative. The chain joins TRBV28 to TRBJ2-7; TRBD1 agrees at 7 bases. Specimen: PBMCs. CDR3 amino acids: CASSSEGGQPYEQYF. CDR3 coding DNA: TGTGCCAGCAGTTCGGAAGGGGGACAGCCCTACGAGCAGTACTTC. Based on the CDR3 plus reference TRBV28 and TRBJ2-7, the full variable domain is DVKVTQSSRYLVKRTGEKVFLECVQDMDHENMFWYRQDPGLGLRLIYFSYDVKMKEKGDIPEGYSVSREKKERFSLILESASTNQTSMYLCASSSEGGQPYEQYFGPGTRLTVT.